These T cell receptor beta chains were read from a single sample in a study of shared T cell receptors in the human thymus. The protocol was immunoSEQ multiplex PCR, while the TCRdb copy is restricted to in-frame clones and leaves out a portion. The sample carries about 380,000 clones, roughly 94% recorded once. The specimen was thymocytes. These receptors came from a human donor. Both conserved end residues are part of each CDR3. Clone sizes are given selectively: once, few, many, or a class where the clone is expanded.

v_call,clone_size,j_call,cdr3_aa
TRBV2,-,TRBJ2-7,CASTSSGRSCEQYF
TRBV5-6,-,TRBJ1-3,CASSRSGDRGLGNTIYF
TRBV4-2,once,TRBJ2-1,CASSQDRLAGGYNEQFF
TRBV27,-,TRBJ2-3,CASSLGRDTQYF
TRBV4-2,-,TRBJ2-5,CASSPYIQETQYF
TRBV4-1,once,TRBJ2-3,CASSQRTGGTDTQYF
TRBV7-2,-,TRBJ2-7,CASSLADRVSGDEQYF
TRBV28,-,TRBJ1-4,CASSPDRGREEEKLFF
TRBV27,-,TRBJ2-3,CASRRSSGTYTDTQYF
TRBV19,-,TRBJ1-2,CASRTGGKVGYGYTF
TRBV30,-,TRBJ2-5,CAWSPPVVLAGQQKTQYF
TRBV27,-,TRBJ2-7,CASSEHTSDSKTGEQYF